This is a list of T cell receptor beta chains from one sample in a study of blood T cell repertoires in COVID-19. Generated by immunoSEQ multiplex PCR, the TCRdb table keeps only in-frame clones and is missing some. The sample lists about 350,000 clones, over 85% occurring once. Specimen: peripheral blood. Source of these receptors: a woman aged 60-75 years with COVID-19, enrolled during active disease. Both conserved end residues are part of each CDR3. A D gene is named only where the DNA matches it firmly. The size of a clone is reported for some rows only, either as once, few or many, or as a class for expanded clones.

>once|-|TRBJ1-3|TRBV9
TGTGCCAGCAGCGTAGAAGAGGGAAACACCATATATTTT
CASSVEEGNTIYF
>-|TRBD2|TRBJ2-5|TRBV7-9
TGTGCCAGCAGCCCGAAGACTAGCGGGGGGCCGTACGAGACCCAGTACTTC
CASSPKTSGGPYETQYF
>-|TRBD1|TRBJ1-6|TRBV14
TGTGCCAGCAGCCAAGGAGGGGGCGCAGGGAATTCACCCCTCCACTTT
CASSQGGGAGNSPLHF
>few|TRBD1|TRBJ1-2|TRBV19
TGTGCCAGTAGTATGGGACAGGGCTATGGCTACACCTTC
CASSMGQGYGYTF
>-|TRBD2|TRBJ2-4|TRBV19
TGTGCCAGTAGTATATCGGGACTCGCGGGGGGGCGGGTCAAAAACATTCAGTACTTC
CASSISGLAGGRVKNIQYF
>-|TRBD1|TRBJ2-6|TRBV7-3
TGTGCCAGCAGCTTAGGGACAGGGGTTTCTGGGGCCAACGTCCTGACTTTC
CASSLGTGVSGANVLTF
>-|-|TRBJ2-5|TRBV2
TGTGCCAGCAGTGGAGTCGGGGTGGAGACCCAGTACTTC
CASSGVGVETQYF
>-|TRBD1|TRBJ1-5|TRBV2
TGTGCCAGCAGGGGACAGGGCGATAGCAATCAGCCCCAGCATTTT
CASRGQGDSNQPQHF
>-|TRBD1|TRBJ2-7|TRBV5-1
TGCGCCAGCAGCGGAAGGACAGGGGACGAAGGGGGCGAGCAGTACTTC
CASSGRTGDEGGEQYF
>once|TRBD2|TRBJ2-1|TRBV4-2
TGTGCCAGCAGCCAAGAAGGGACTAGCGGGGGGATCTACAATGAGCAGTTCTTC
CASSQEGTSGGIYNEQFF
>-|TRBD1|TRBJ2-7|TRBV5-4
TGTGCCAGCAGCTTGTATGTGACAGGGGGCGAGCAGTACTTC
CASSLYVTGGEQYF
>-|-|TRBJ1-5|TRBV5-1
TGCGCCAGCAGCTGGGACACCACCCTCCAGCCCCAGCATTTT
CASSWDTTLQPQHF
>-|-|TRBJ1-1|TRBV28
TGTGCCAGCAGTTTGGTCAGGGTGGGTGGCACTGAAGCTTTCTTT
CASSLVRVGGTEAFF